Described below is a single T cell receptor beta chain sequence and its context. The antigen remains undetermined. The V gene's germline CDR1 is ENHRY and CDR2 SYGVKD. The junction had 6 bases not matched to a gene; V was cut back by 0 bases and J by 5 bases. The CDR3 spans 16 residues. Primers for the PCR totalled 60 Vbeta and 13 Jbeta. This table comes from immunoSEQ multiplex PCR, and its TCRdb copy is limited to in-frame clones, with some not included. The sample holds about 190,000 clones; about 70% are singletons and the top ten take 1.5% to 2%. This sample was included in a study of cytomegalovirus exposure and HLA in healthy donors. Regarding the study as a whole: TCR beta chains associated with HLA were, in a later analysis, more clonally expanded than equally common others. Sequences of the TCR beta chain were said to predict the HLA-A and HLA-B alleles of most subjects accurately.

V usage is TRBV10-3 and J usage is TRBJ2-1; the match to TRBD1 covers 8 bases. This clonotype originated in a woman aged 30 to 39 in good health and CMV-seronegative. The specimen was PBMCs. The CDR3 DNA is TGTGCCATCAGTGAGTCCCGGGACAGGCGAGACAATGAGCAGTTCTTC. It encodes CAISESRDRRDNEQFF.